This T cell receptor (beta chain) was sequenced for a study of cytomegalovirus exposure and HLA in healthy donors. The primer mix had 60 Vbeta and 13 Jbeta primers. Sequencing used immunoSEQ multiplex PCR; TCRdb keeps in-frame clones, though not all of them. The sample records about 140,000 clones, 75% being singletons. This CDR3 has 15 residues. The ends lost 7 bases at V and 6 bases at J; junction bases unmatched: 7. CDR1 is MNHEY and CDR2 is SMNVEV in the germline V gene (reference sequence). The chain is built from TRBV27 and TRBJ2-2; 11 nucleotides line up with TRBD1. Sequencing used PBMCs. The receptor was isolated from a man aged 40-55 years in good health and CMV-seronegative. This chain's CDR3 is CASTFGQGAAGELFF. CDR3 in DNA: TGTGCCAGCACTTTCGGACAGGGGGCGGCCGGGGAGCTGTTTTTT.